The sequence of this T cell receptor (beta chain) was determined in a study of blood T cell repertoires in COVID-19. Germline V lookup: CDR1 KGHDR, CDR2 SFDVKD. After removal of 4 bases from V and 3 bases from J, the junction contained 3 bases not matched to a gene. The CDR3 has 16 residues. The protocol was immunoSEQ multiplex PCR, while the TCRdb copy is restricted to in-frame clones and leaves out a portion. This table holds 250,000 or so clones, just under 90% found once. The sequenced sample was PBMCs or T cells enriched from blood (not recorded which). This TCR derives from a man in his fifties or sixties who had been exposed to COVID-19. The rearrangement uses TRBV24-1 and TRBJ1-5; 12 nucleotides match TRBD1. The CDR3 DNA is TGTGCCACCAGTGACCCGGGACAGGGGGCCAATCAGCCCCAGCATTTT. Translation gives CATSDPGQGANQPQHF.